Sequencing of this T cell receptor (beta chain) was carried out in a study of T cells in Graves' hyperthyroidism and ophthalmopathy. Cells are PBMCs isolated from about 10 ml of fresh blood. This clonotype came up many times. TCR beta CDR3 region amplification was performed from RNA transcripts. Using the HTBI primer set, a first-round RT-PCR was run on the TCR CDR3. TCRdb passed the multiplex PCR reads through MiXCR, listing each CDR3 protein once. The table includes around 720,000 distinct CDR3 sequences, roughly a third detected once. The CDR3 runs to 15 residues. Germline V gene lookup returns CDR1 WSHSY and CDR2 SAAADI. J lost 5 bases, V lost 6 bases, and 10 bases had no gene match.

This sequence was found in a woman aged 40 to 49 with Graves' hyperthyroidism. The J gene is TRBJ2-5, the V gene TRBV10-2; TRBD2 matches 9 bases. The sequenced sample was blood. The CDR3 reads CASRTREGRGETQYF. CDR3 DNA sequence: TGCGCCAGCAGAACGCGGGAGGGCCGGGGGGAGACCCAGTACTTC.